This TCR beta chain was identified in a study of beta chain features in type 1 diabetes. This clone has a handful of counts. Its antigen remains unidentified. Expressed TCRB transcripts were sequenced because the entire RNA isolate underwent reverse transcription. Produced via immunoSEQ multiplex PCR; TCRdb's table is partial and in-frame only. Seen here are more than 550,000 clones, over 11% observed once, and the top ten hold roughly 0.04%. Overall study results and limits: A moderate, significant TCRB CDR3 shortening appeared in type 1 diabetes across four CD4+ subsets. Insertions at VDJ junctions were less frequent in type 1 diabetes patients. These patients also deleted more nucleotides at the same junctions. Overrepresentation of cells with high TCR expression could result from cDNA sequencing.

The single heparinised draw taken from each donor contained approximately 120 mL of blood on average. Naive, central memory, regulatory and stem cell-like memory cells within the CD4+ compartment were sorted using CD45RO/CCR7/CD25/CD127/CD95/CD27. The trim removed 8 bases at V and 1 base at J, leaving 4 bases unmatched. This CDR3 is 14 amino acids long. CDR1 and CDR2 (germline): ENHRY, SYGVKD. The V call is TRBV10-3, the J call TRBJ2-2; the match to TRBD1 covers 7 bases. Material: naive CD4+ T cells from blood. The sequence derives from a young man with type 1 diabetes. CDR3 protein: CAIRQGGNTGELFF. The DNA for the CDR3 is TGTGCCATCCGACAGGGCGGGAACACCGGGGAGCTGTTTTTT.